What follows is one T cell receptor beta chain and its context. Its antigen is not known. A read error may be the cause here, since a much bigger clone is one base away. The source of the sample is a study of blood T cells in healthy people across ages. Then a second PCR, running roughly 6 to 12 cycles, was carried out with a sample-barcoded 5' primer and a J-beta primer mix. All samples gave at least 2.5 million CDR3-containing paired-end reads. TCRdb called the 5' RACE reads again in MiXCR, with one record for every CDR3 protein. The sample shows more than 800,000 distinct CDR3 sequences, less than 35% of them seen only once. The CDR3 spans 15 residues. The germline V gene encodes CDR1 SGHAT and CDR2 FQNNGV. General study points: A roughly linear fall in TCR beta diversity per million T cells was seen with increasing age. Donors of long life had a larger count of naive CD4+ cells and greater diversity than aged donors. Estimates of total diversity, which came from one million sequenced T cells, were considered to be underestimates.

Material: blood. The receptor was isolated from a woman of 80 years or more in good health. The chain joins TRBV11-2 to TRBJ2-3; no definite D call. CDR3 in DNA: TGTGTCAGCAGCAGATATCAGACGCCCACAGATACGCAGTATTTT. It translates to CVSSRYQTPTDTQYF.